The clone carrying this T cell receptor beta chain was observed a handful of times. Other DNA sequences of this sample code for an identical CDR3. The sample originates from a study of T cells in localized non-small cell lung cancer. Method: immunoSEQ multiplex PCR; TCRdb's copy keeps in-frame clones and lacks some. The data contain 25,000 to 30,000 clones, about 87% of them singletons. V lost 7 bases and J 7 bases, leaving 18 bases between the germline ends. The CDR3 loop spans 14 amino acids. Germline V gene sequence: CDR1 SGHRS, CDR2 YFSETQ. The sequences come from peripheral blood, collected before any cancer treatment. The TCR was taken from a woman aged 18 to 55 with stage I lung adenocarcinoma. The rearrangement joins TRBV5-1 to TRBJ2-1; D may be TRBD1 (6 bases). The CDR3 nucleotides read TGCGCCAGCCAATTACGCACAGGGCAGAATGAGCAGTTCTTC. Translating gives CASQLRTGQNEQFF. The complete variable domain, with remaining parts taken from reference TRBV5-1 and TRBJ2-1, reads KAGVTQTPRYLIKTRGQQVTLSCSPISGHRSVSWYQQTPGQGLQFLFEYFSETQRNKGNFPGRFSGRQFSNSRSEMNVSTLELGDSALYLCASQLRTGQNEQFFGPGTRLTVL.